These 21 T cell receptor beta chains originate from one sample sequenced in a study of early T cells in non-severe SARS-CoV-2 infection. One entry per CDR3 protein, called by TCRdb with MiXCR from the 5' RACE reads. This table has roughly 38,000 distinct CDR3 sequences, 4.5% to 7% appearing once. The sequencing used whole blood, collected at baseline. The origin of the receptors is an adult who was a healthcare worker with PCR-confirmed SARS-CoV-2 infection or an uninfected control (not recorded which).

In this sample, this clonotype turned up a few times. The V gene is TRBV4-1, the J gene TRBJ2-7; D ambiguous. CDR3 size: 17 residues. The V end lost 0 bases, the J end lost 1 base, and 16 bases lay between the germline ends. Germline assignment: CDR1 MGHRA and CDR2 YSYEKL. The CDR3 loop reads CASSQETLLGLSYEQYF. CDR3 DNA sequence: TGCGCCAGCAGCCAAGAGACCCTTCTAGGTCTTTCCTACGAGCAGTACTTC.

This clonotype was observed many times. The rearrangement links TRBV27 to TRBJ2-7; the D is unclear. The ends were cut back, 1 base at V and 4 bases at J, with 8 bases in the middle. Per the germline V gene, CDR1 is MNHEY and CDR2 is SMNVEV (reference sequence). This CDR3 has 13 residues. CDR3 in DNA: TGTGCCAGCAGTTTATACCCGAGTTACGAGCAGTACTTC. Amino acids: CASSLYPSYEQYF.

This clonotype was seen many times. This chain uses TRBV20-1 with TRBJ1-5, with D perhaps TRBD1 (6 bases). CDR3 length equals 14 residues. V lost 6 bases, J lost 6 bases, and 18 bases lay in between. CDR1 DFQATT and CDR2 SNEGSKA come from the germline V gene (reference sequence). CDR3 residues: CSAPLGGASQPQHF. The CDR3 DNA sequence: TGCAGTGCCCCCCTCGGGGGCGCCAGTCAGCCCCAGCATTTT.

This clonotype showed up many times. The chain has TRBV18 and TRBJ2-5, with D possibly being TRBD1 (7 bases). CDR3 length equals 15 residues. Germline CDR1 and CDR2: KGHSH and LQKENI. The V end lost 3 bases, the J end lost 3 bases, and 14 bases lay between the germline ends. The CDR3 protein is CASSPNQGGEETQYF. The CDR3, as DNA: TGTGCCAGCTCACCCAACCAGGGGGGCGAAGAGACCCAGTACTTC.

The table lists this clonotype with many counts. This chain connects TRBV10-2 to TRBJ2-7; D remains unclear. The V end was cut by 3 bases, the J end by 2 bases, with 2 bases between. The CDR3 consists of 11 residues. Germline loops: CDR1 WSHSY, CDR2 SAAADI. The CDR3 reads CASSDPYEQYF. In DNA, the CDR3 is TGCGCCAGCAGTGACCCCTACGAGCAGTACTTC.

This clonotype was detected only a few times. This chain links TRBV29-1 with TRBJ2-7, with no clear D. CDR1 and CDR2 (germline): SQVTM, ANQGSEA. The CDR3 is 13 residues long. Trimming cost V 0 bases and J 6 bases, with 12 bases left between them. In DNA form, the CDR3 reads TGCAGCGTTGAAGATAGGGTCGGTGTCGAGCAGTACTTC. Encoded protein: CSVEDRVGVEQYF.

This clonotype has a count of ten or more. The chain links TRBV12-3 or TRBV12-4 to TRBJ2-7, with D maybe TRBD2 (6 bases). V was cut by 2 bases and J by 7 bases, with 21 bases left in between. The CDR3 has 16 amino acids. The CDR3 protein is CASSLFFRGSQTEQYF. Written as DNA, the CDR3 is TGTGCCAGCAGTTTATTCTTTCGGGGGTCGCAAACGGAGCAGTACTTC.

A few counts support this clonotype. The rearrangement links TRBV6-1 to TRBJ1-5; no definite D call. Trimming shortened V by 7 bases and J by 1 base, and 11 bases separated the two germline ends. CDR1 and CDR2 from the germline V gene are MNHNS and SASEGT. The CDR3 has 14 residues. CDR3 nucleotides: TGTGCCAGCAACCCGACCGGGAGCAATCAGCCCCAGCATTTT. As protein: CASNPTGSNQPQHF.

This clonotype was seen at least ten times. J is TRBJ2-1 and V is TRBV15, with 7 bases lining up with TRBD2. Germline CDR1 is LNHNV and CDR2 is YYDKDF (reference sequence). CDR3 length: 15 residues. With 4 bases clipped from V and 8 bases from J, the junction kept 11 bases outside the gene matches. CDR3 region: CATSKTGTTGDEQFF. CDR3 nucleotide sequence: TGTGCCACCAGCAAAACCGGGACTACCGGCGATGAGCAGTTCTTC.

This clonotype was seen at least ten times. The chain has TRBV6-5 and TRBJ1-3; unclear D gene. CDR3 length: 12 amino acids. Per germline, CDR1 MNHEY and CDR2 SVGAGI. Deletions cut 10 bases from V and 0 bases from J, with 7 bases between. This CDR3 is CATSSSGNTIYF. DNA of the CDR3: TGTGCCACCTCTAGCTCTGGAAACACCATATATTTT.

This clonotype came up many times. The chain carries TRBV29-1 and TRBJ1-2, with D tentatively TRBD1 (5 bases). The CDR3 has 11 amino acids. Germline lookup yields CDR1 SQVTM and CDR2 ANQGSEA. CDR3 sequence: CSLGTSYGYTF. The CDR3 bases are TGCAGTCTCGGGACTTCCTATGGCTACACCTTC.

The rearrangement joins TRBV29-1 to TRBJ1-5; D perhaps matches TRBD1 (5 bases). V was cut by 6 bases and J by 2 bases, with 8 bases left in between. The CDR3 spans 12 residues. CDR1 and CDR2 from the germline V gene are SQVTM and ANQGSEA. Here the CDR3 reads CSVGGGNQPQHF. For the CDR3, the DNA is TGCAGCGTCGGGGGAGGCAATCAGCCCCAGCATTTT.

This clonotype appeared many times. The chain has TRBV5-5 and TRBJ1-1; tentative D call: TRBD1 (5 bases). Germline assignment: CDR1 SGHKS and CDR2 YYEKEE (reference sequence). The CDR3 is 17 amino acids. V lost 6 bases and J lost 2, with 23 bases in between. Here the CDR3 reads CASNLVGYSGHNTEAFF. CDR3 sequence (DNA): TGTGCCAGCAACCTGGTTGGGTATTCAGGGCATAACACTGAAGCTTTCTTT.

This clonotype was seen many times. CDR3 coding DNA: TGTGCCAGCTCACCGACAGGGGACACTGAAGCTTTCTTT. Protein product: CASSPTGDTEAFF. The chain carries TRBV18 and TRBJ1-1, with 8 bases aligning to TRBD1. The CDR3 is 13 residues long. V lost 3 bases to trimming and J lost 3 bases; unmatched junction nucleotides: 0. Germline assignment: CDR1 KGHSH and CDR2 LQKENI.

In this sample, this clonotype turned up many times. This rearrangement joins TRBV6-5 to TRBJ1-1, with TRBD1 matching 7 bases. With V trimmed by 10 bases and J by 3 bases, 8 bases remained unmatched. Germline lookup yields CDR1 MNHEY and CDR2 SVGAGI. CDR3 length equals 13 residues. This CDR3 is CATQTGSDTEAFF. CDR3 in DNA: TGTGCCACCCAGACAGGGTCAGACACTGAAGCTTTCTTT.

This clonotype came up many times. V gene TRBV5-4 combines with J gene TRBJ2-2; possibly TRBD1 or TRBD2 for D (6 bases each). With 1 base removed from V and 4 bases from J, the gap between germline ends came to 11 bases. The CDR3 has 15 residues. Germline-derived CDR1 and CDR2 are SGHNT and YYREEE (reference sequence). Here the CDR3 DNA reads TGTGCCAGCAGCTTGTCGGGGGCGGGCACCGGGGAGCTGTTTTTT. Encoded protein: CASSLSGAGTGELFF.

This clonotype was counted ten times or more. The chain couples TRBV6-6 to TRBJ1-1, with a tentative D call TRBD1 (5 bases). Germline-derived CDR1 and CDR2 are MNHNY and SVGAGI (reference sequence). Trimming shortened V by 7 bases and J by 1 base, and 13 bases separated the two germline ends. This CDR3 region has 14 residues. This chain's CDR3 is CASIPAGTNTEAFF. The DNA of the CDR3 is TGTGCCAGCATCCCAGCGGGGACGAACACTGAAGCTTTCTTT.

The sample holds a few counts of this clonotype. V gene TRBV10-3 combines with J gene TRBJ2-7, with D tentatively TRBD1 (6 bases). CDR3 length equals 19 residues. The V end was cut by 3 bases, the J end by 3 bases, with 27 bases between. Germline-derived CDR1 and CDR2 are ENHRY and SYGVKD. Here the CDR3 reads CAISETLLDQGLFYYEQYF. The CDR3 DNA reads TGTGCCATCAGTGAAACGCTTCTCGACCAGGGGCTATTTTACTACGAGCAGTACTTC.

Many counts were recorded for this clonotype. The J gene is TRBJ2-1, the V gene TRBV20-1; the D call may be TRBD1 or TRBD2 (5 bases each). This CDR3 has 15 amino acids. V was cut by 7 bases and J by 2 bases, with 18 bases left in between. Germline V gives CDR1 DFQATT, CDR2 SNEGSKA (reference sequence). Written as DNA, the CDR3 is TGCAGTGTCGACCTGGGGCAGCGGACCTACAATGAGCAGTTCTTC. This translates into CSVDLGQRTYNEQFF.

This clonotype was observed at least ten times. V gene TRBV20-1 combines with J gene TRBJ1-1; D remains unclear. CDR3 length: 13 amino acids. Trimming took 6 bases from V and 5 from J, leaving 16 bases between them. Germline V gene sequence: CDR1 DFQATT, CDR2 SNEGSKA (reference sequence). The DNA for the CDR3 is TGCAGTGCCCTGTTGGAAGGCGGGACTGAAGCTTTCTTT. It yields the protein CSALLEGGTEAFF.

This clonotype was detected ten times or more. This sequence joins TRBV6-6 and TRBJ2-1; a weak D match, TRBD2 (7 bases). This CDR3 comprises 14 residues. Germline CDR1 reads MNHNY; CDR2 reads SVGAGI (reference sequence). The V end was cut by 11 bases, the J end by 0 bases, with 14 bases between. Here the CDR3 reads CACQRGGSYNEQFF. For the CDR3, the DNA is TGTGCCTGCCAAAGGGGGGGCTCCTACAATGAGCAGTTCTTC.